The 16 T cell receptor beta chains reported below all come from one sample, sequenced in a study of shared clonotypes between healthy human individuals. Naive CD8 cells lacked CD45RO, underwent positive selection for CCR7 and left out terminally differentiated effector memory CD45RA+ cells. Measured with immunoSEQ multiplex PCR; TCRdb has only the in-frame clones, and not every one. This sample has fewer than 1 million clones, with 95% to 97% found just once. Sequencing used naive CD8+ T cells sorted from blood. These TCRs come from a man between 25 and 39 years old in good health.

The V call is TRBV30, the J call TRBJ1-1; the D is unclear. V was shortened by 2 bases and J by 0 bases, with 7 bases between the two germline ends. The germline V gene encodes CDR1 GTSNPN and CDR2 SVGIG (reference sequence). This CDR3 is built from 13 residues. This CDR3 is CAWSKGVNTEAFF. Here the CDR3 DNA reads TGTGCCTGGAGTAAGGGAGTGAACACTGAAGCTTTCTTT.

The chain combines TRBV14 with TRBJ2-2, with 8 bases identical to TRBD1. Germline V CDR1 and CDR2: SGHDN, FVKESK. J gave up 5 bases and V 3 bases, and 8 bases lay outside the gene matches. The CDR3 is 16 residues long. DNA for the CDR3: TGTGCCAGCAGCCAGACAGGGGCCCCCCGGACCGGGGAGCTGTTTTTT. Protein: CASSQTGAPRTGELFF. The full variable domain, with the rest looked up from reference TRBV14 and TRBJ2-2, is EAGVTQFPSHSVIEKGQTVTLRCDPISGHDNLYWYRRVMGKEIKFLLHFVKESKQDESGMPNNRFLAERTGGTYSTLKVQPAELEDSGVYFCASSQTGAPRTGELFFGEGSRLTVL.

Regarding this clone: Different DNA sequences within this sample yield the same CDR3. The chain links TRBV5-1 to TRBJ2-7, with 13 bases that match TRBD2. Germline V lookup: CDR1 SGHRS, CDR2 YFSETQ. Trimming removed 3 bases from V and 0 bases from J; junction bases left unmatched: 3. This CDR3 has 16 amino acids. The CDR3 loop reads CASSSGLAGASYEQYF. Written as DNA, the CDR3 is TGCGCCAGCAGCTCCGGACTAGCGGGAGCCTCCTACGAGCAGTACTTC.

The rearrangement uses TRBV7-9 and TRBJ1-3, with no clear D. CDR1 SEHNR and CDR2 FQNEAQ come from the germline V gene (reference sequence). Trimming left V 0 bases short and J 16 bases short, with 16 bases between. The CDR3 is 13 residues long. As DNA, the CDR3 is TGTGCCAGCAGCTTAGCGATGGCAGGTGCATTGTATTTT. Its protein is CASSLAMAGALYF.

This clone was seen only once. This sequence joins TRBV27 and TRBJ2-7; 14 nucleotides match TRBD2. The CDR3 extends over 15 amino acids. V shed 3 bases and J 2 bases; nucleotides not matched to a gene: 0. Germline CDR1 is MNHEY and CDR2 is SMNVEV (reference sequence). CDR3 bases: TGTGCCAGCAGTTTGACTAGCGGGAGGGCCTACGAGCAGTACTTC. Protein sequence: CASSLTSGRAYEQYF.

V is TRBV5-4 and J is TRBJ1-4; maybe TRBD1 (5 bases). The length of the CDR3 is 13 residues. With 1 base removed from V and 8 bases from J, the gap between germline ends came to 9 bases. CDR1 and CDR2 (germline): SGHNT, YYREEE (reference sequence). The CDR3 nucleotides read TGTGCCAGCAGCTTGCAGGGCAGGGAAAAACTGTTTTTT. Its translation: CASSLQGREKLFF.

The chain combines TRBV27 with TRBJ2-7; the D is unclear. Trimming removed 4 bases at V and 3 bases at J, with 13 bases between. The CDR3 contains 14 residues. Germline V gene data show CDR1 as MNHEY and CDR2 as SMNVEV (reference sequence). CDR3 sequence reads: CASSYKGIGYEQYF. As DNA, the CDR3 is TGTGCCAGCAGTTACAAGGGTATCGGCTACGAGCAGTACTTC.

Concerning this clone: The sample has other DNA sequences that encode this CDR3 too. The rearrangement uses TRBV5-1 and TRBJ2-7; D assignment may be TRBD1 or TRBD2 (5 bases each). V dropped 5 bases and J dropped 0 bases, with 6 bases sitting between them. From germline, CDR1 is SGHRS and CDR2 YFSETQ. This CDR3 contains 12 residues. The CDR3 sequence is CASRGDSYEQYF. CDR3 DNA: TGCGCCAGCAGGGGGGACTCCTACGAGCAGTACTTC.

The chain recombines TRBV29-1 with TRBJ2-7; 7 nucleotides agree with TRBD2. Germline CDR1 is SQVTM and CDR2 is ANQGSEA. V trimming: 4 bases; J trimming: 3 bases; junction bases outside the gene matches: 12. This CDR3 has 15 residues. The CDR3 DNA is TGCAGCGTTGTTTCCCTAGCGGTTGGGCTCTACGAGCAGTACTTC. This gives the protein CSVVSLAVGLYEQYF.

The chain employs TRBV2 and TRBJ2-7; tentatively, D is TRBD1 (6 bases). Germline V gene sequence: CDR1 SNHLY, CDR2 FYNNEI. CDR3 length: 15 residues. V lost 4 bases and J 0 bases, leaving 13 bases between the germline ends. The CDR3 is CASSAPGTPSYEQYF. The CDR3 DNA sequence: TGTGCCAGCAGTGCTCCCGGGACACCCTCCTACGAGCAGTACTTC.

The chain carries TRBV28 and TRBJ1-3, with D possibly TRBD1 on 5 matching bases. Germline V CDR1 and CDR2: MDHEN, SYDVKM. With 3 bases removed from V and 1 base from J, the gap between germline ends came to 31 bases. The CDR3 has 22 residues. The CDR3 loop is CASSFRVRLQTAPRGSGNTIYF. CDR3 nucleotide sequence: TGTGCCAGCAGTTTCAGGGTTAGACTCCAAACTGCGCCCCGGGGATCTGGAAACACCATATATTTT. The full variable domain, rest sourced from reference TRBV28 and TRBJ1-3, is DVKVTQSSRYLVKRTGEKVFLECVQDMDHENMFWYRQDPGLGLRLIYFSYDVKMKEKGDIPEGYSVSREKKERFSLILESASTNQTSMYLCASSFRVRLQTAPRGSGNTIYFGEGSWLTVV.

This rearrangement joins TRBV12-5 to TRBJ2-1; D is unclear. This CDR3 region has 16 residues. Trimming left V 6 bases short and J 5 bases short, with 20 bases between. CDR1 and CDR2 (germline): LGHNT, FRNRAP. CDR3 protein: CASGPGQGSLHNEQFF. In nucleotides, the CDR3 is TGTGCTAGTGGCCCGGGCCAAGGATCGCTCCACAATGAGCAGTTCTTC.

The J gene is TRBJ1-2, the V gene TRBV9; no firm D call. Trimming pared 3 bases from V and 5 bases from J, leaving 8 bases between. The germline V gene encodes CDR1 SGDLS and CDR2 YYNGEE. The length of the CDR3 is 12 residues. This CDR3 is CASSDRGYGYTF. CDR3 DNA: TGTGCCAGCAGCGATCGGGGTTATGGCTACACCTTC.

This clone was seen a few times. The rearrangement joins TRBV2 to TRBJ2-1; D unresolved. V gave up 3 bases and J gave up 10 bases, with 10 bases separating them. The germline CDR1 and CDR2 sequences are SNHLY and FYNNEI. The CDR3 totals 12 residues. CDR3: CASSDPGREQFF. The CDR3 nucleotides read TGTGCCAGCAGTGATCCCGGTCGGGAGCAGTTCTTC.

This clone was observed a handful of times. The chain couples TRBV7-9 to TRBJ2-7; TRBD2 might be the D (5 bases). The CDR3 sequence is 15 residues long. The V end lost 4 bases, the J end lost 0 bases, and 13 bases lay between the germline ends. Germline loops: CDR1 SEHNR, CDR2 FQNEAQ (reference sequence). As DNA, the CDR3 is TGTGCCAGCAGCTCGACTACTGGAAGCTCCTACGAGCAGTACTTC. It translates to CASSSTTGSSYEQYF.

The chain has TRBV7-9 and TRBJ2-7, with D perhaps TRBD2 (5 bases). The CDR3 covers 12 residues. V shed 5 bases and J shed 6 bases, with 11 bases lying between them. The germline CDR1 and CDR2 sequences are SEHNR and FQNEAQ (reference sequence). The CDR3 DNA reads TGTGCCAGCAGCACATCGGGGTTCGAGCAGTACTTC. Residues: CASSTSGFEQYF.